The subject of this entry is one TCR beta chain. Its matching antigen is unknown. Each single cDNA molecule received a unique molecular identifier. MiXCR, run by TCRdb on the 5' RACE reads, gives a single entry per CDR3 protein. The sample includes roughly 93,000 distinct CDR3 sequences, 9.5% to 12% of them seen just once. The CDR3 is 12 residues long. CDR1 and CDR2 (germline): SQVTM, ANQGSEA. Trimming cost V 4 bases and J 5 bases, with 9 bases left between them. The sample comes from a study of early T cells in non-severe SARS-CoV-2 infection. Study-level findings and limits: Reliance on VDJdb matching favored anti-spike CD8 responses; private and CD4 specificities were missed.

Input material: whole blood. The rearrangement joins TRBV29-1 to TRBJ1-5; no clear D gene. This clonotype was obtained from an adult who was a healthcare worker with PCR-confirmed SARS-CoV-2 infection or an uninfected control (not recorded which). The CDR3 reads CSVAWADQPQHF. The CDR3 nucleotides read TGCAGCGTTGCGTGGGCCGATCAGCCCCAGCATTTT.